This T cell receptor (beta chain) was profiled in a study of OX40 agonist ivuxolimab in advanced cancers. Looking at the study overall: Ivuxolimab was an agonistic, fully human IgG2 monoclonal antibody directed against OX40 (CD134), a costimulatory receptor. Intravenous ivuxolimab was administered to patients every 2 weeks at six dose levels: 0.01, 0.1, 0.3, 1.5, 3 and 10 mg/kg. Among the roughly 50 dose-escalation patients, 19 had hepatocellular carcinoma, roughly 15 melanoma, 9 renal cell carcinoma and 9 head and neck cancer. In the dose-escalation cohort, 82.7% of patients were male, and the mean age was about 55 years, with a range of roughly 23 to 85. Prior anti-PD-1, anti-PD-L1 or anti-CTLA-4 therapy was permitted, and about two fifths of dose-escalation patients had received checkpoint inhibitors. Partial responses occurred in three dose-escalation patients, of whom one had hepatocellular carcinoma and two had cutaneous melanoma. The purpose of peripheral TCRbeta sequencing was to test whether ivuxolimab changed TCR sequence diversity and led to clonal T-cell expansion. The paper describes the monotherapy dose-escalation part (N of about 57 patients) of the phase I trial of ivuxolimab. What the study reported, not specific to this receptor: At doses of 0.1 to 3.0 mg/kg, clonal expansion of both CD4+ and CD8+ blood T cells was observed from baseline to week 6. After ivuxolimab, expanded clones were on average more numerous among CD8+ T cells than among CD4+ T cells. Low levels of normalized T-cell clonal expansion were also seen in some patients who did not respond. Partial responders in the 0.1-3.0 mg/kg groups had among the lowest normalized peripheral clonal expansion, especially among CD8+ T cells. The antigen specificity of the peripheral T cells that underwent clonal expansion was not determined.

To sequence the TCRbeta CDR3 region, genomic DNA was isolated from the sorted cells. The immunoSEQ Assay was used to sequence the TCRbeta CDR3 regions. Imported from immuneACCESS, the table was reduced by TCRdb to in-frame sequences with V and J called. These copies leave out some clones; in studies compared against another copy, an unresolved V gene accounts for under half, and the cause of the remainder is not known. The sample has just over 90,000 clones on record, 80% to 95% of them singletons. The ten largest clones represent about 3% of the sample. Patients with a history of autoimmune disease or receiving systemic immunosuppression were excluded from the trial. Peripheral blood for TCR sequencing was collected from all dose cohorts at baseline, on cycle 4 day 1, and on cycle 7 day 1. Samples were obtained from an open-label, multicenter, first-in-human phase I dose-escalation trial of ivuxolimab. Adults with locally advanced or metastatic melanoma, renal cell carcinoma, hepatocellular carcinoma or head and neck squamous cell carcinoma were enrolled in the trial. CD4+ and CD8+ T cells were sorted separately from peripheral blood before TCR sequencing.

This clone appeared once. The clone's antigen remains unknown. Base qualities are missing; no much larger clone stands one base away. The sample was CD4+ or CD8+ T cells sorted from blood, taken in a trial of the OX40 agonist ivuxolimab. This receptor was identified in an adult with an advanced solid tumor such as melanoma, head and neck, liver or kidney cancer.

The CDR3 is CASTPLGGKNIQYF. The DNA reads as follows: TGTGCCAGCACGCCCCTAGGAGGCAAAAACATTCAGTACTTC. This sequence uses TRBV27 and TRBJ2-4; a weak D assignment points to TRBD2 (5 bases agree). V sheds 7 bases and J sheds 3 bases, leaving 13 bases between their ends. The germline V gene (reference sequence) sets CDR1 to MNHEY and CDR2 to SMNVEV. The CDR3 runs 14 residues from the cysteine to the phenylalanine. Solely the CDR3 DNA is kept, with 42 bases framed from the first base.